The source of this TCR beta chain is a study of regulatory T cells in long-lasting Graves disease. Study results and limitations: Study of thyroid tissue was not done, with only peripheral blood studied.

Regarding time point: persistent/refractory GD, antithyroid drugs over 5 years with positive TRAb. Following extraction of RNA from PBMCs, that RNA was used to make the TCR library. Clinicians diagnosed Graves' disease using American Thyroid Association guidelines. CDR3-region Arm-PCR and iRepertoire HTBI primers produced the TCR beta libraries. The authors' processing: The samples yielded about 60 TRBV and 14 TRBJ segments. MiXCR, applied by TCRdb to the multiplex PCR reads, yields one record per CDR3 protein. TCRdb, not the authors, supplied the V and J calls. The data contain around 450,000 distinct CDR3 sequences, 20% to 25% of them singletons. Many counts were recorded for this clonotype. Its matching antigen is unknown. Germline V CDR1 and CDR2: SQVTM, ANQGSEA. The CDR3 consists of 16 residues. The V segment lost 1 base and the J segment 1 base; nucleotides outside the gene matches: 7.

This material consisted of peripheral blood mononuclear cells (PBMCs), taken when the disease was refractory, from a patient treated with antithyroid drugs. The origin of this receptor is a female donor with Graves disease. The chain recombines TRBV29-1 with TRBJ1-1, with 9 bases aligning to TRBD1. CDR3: CSVEAGDRGRNTEAFF. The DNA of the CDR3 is TGCAGCGTTGAAGCTGGTGACAGGGGGAGGAACACTGAAGCTTTCTTT.